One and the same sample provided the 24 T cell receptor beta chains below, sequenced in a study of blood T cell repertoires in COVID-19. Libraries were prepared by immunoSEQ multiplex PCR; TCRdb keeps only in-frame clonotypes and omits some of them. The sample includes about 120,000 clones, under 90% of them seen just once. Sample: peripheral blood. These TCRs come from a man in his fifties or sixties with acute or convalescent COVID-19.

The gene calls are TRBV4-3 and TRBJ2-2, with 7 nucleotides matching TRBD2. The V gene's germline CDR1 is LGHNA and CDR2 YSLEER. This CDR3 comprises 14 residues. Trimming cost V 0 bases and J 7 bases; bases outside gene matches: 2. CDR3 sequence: CASSQEGGDGELFF. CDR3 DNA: TGCGCCAGCAGCCAAGAGGGAGGGGACGGGGAGCTGTTTTTT.

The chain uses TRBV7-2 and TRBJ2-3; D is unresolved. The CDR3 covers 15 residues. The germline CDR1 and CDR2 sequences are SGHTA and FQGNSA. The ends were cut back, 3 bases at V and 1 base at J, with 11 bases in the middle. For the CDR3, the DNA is TGTGCCAGCAGCTTTCCCGCGGTAGGCACAGATACGCAGTATTTT. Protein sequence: CASSFPAVGTDTQYF. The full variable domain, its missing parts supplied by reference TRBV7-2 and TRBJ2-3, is GAGVSQSPSNKVTEKGKDVELRCDPISGHTALYWYRQSLGQGLEFLIYFQGNSAPDKSGLPSDRFSAERTGGSVSTLTIQRTQQEDSAVYLCASSFPAVGTDTQYFGPGTRLTVL.

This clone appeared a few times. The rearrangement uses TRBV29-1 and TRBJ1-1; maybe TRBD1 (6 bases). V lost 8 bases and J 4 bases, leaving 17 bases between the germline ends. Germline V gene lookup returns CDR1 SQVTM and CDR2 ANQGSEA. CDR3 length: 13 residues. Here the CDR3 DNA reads TGCAGCTCCGGGAAGGGGGAATCCACTGAAGCTTTCTTT. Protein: CSSGKGESTEAFF.

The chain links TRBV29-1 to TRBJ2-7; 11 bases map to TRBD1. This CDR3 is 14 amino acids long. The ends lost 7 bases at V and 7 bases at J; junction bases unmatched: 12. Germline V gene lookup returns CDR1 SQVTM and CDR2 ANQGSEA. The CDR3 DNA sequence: TGCAGCGCCCTCGGAGGACAGGGGGCTCAAGAGCAGTACTTC. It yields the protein CSALGGQGAQEQYF.

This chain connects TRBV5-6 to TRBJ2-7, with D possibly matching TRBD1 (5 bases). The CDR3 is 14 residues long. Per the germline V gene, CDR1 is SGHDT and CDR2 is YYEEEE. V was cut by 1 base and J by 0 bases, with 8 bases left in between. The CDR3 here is CASSLLGPSYEQYF. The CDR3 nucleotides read TGTGCCAGCAGCTTGTTGGGGCCCTCCTACGAGCAGTACTTC.

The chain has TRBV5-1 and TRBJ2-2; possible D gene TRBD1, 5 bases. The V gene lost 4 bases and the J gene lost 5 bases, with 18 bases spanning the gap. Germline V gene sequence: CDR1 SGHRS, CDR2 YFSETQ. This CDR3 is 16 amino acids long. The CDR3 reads CASSLRIGAETGELFF. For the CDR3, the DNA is TGCGCCAGCAGCCTGCGTATAGGGGCGGAGACCGGGGAGCTGTTTTTT.

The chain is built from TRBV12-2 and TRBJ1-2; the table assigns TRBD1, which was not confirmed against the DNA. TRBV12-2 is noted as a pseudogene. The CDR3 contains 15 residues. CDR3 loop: CASRLGLFQSYGYTF. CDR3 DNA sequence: TGTGCAAGTCGCTTAGGGCTTTTTCAGTCTTATGGCTACACCTTC.

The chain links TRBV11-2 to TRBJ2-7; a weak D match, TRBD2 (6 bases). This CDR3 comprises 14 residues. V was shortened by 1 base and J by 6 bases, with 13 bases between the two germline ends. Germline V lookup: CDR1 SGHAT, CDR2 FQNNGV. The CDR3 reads CASSLALGGTEQYF. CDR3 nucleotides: TGTGCCAGCAGCTTAGCCTTAGGCGGGACCGAGCAGTACTTC.

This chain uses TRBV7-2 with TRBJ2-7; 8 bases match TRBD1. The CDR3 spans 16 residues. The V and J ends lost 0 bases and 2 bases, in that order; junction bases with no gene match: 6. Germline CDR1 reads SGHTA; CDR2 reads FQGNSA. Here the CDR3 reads CASSLAPAGGTYEQYF. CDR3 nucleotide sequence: TGTGCCAGCAGCTTAGCACCGGCAGGGGGCACCTACGAGCAGTACTTC.

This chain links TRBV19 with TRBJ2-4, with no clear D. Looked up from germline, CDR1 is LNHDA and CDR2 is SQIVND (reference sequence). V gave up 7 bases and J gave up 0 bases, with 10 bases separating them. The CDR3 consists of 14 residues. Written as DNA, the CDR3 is TGTGCCAGTACCCTGAGTCTAGCCAAAAACATTCAGTACTTC. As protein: CASTLSLAKNIQYF. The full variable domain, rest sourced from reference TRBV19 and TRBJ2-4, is DGGITQSPKYLFRKEGQNVTLSCEQNLNHDAMYWYRQDPGQGLRLIYYSQIVNDFQKGDIAEGYSVSREKKESFPLTVTSAQKNPTAFYLCASTLSLAKNIQYFGAGTRLSVL.

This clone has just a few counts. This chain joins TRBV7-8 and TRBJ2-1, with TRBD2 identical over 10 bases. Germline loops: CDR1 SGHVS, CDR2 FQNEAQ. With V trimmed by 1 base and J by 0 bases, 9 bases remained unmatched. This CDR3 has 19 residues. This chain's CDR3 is CASSLVSVSGRNSYNEQFF. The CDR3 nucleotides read TGTGCCAGCAGCTTAGTGTCAGTTAGCGGGAGGAACTCCTACAATGAGCAGTTCTTC.

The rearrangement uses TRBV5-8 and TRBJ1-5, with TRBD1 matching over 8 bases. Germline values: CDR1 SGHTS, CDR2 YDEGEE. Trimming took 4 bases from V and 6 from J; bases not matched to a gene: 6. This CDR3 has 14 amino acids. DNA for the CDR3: TGTGCCAGCAGCCTACGACAGGGGAGTCAGCCCCAGCATTTT. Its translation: CASSLRQGSQPQHF.

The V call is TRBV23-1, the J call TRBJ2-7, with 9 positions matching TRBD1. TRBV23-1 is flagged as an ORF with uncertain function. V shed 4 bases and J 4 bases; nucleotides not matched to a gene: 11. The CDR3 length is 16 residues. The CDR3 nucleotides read TGCGCCAGCAGTCCCGTTCCGGGACAGGGTTATTACGAGCAGTACTTC. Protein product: CASSPVPGQGYYEQYF.

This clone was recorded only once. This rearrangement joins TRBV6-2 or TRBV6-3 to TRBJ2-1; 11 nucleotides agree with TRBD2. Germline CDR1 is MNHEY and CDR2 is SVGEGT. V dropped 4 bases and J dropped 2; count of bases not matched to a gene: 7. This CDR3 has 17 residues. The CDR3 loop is CASSSHPTSGTYNEQFF. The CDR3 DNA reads TGTGCCAGCAGTTCCCACCCGACTAGCGGGACCTACAATGAGCAGTTCTTC.

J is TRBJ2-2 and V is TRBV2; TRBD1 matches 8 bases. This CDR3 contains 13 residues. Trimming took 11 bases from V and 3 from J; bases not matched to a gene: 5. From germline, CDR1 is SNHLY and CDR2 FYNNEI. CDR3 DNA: TGTGCCTCCTCGGGACAGGACACCGGGGAGCTGTTTTTT. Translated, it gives CASSGQDTGELFF.

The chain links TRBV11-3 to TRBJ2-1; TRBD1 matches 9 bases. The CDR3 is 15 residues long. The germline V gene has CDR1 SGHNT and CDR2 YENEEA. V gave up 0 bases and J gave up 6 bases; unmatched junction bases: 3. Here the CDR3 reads CASSLDGTGTNEQFF. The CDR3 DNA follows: TGTGCCAGCAGCTTAGACGGGACAGGGACCAATGAGCAGTTCTTC.

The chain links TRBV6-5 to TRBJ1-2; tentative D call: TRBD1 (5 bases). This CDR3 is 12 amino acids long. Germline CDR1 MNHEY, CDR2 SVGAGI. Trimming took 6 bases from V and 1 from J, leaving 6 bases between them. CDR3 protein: CASSQGNYGYTF. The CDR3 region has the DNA TGTGCCAGCAGCCAGGGTAACTATGGCTACACCTTC.

CDR3 DNA: TGCAGTGCCACCCAGCGAGAAGCTTTCTTT. Translation gives CSATQREAFF. The rearrangement links TRBV20-1 to TRBJ1-1; D gene unclear. The CDR3 is made up of 10 amino acids. CDR1 DFQATT and CDR2 SNEGSKA come from the germline V gene (reference sequence). With 6 bases removed from V and 8 bases from J, the gap between germline ends came to 10 bases.

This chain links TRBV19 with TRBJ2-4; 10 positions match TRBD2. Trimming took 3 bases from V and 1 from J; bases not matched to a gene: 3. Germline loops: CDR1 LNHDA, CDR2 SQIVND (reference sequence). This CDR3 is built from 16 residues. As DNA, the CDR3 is TGTGCCAGTAGTATTCAGGGACTAGCGGCCAAAAACATTCAGTACTTC. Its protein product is CASSIQGLAAKNIQYF.

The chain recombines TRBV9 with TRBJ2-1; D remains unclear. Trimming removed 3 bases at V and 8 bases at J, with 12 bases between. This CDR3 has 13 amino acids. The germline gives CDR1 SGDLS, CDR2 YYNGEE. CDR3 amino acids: CASSADSRDEQFF. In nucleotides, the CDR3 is TGTGCCAGCAGCGCCGACTCCCGGGATGAGCAGTTCTTC.

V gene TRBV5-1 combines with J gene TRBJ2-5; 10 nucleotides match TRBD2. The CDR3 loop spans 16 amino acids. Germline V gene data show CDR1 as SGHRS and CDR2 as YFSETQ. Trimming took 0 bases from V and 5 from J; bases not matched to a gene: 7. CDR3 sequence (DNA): TGCGCCAGCAGCTTGGCCCTGCAAGCGGGAGGGGAGACCCAGTACTTC. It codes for CASSLALQAGGETQYF.

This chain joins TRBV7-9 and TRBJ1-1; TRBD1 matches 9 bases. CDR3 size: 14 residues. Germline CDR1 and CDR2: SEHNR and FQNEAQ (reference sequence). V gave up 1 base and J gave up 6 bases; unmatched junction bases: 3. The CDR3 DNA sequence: TGTGCCAGCAGCTTAGAGACAGGGGGTTCTGAAGCTTTCTTT. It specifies CASSLETGGSEAFF.

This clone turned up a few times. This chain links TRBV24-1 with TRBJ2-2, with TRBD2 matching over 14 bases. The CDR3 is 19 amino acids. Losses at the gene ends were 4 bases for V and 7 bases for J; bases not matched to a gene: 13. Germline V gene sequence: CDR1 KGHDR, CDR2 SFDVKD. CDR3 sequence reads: CATSDITTSGRASDGELFF. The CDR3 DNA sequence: TGTGCCACCAGTGACATTACGACTAGCGGGAGGGCCTCGGACGGGGAGCTGTTTTTT.

The CDR3, as DNA: TGTGCCAGCAGACAGGGGGCGGAAGAGACCCAGTACTTC. As protein: CASRQGAEETQYF. This chain uses TRBV5-4 with TRBJ2-5, with TRBD1 matching 9 bases. Germline CDR1 is SGHNT and CDR2 is YYREEE (reference sequence). The length of the CDR3 is 13 residues. The ends lost 5 bases at V and 3 bases at J; junction bases unmatched: 2.